These 23 T cell receptor beta chains share one sample of origin, sequenced in a study of identical twins' blood T cells. MiXCR, applied by TCRdb to the 5' RACE reads, yields one record per CDR3 protein. The repertoire holds 350,000 to 400,000 distinct CDR3 sequences, over 25% seen once, with about 6% in the top ten. The sample was PBMCs. Receptors originate from a woman aged 18 to 55 in good health.

This clonotype was counted a few times. This chain uses TRBV24-1 with TRBJ2-7, with D possibly being TRBD2 (5 bases). The V end was cut by 3 bases, the J end by 7 bases, with 21 bases between. This CDR3 is built from 16 residues. Per the germline V gene, CDR1 is KGHDR and CDR2 is SFDVKD. The CDR3 nucleotides read TGTGCCACCAGTGATCTACGGACTCTCATCATGGGGGAGCAGTACTTC. Translating gives CATSDLRTLIMGEQYF.

Note on this clonotype: A junction boundary mismatches the germline segment, possibly from a read error. The V gene is TRBV14, the J gene TRBJ2-1, with 7 positions matching TRBD2. Germline-derived CDR1 and CDR2 are SGHDN and FVKESK. The CDR3 sequence is 17 residues long. The CDR3 nucleotides read TGTGCCAGCAGCGAAGACGATCTCGGGAGGATAATCCATGAGCAGCTCTTC. Translation gives CASSEDDLGRIIHEQLF.

This clonotype was seen a single time. This chain connects TRBV29-1 to TRBJ1-4; the D is unclear. Trimming took 5 bases from V and 7 from J, leaving 5 bases between them. The CDR3 spans 10 residues. Germline-derived CDR1 and CDR2 are SQVTM and ANQGSEA. CDR3 nucleotides: TGCAGCGTTCTTGCTGAAAAACTGTTTTTT. The encoded protein is CSVLAEKLFF.

This clonotype was detected many times. The rearrangement uses TRBV5-1 and TRBJ1-4; D is unclear. V was pared by 0 bases and J by 8 bases, with 11 bases between. Germline assignment: CDR1 SGHRS and CDR2 YFSETQ. This CDR3 has 14 residues. In nucleotides, the CDR3 is TGCGCCAGCAGCTTGGGCACCCTCGGGGAAAAACTGTTTTTT. As protein: CASSLGTLGEKLFF.

This clonotype was seen more than once but under ten times. The chain uses TRBV28 and TRBJ1-4, with 10 bases lining up with TRBD1. Trimming at V came to 4 bases and at J to 8 bases, leaving 13 bases not matched to a gene. This CDR3 comprises 17 residues. Germline CDR1 reads MDHEN; CDR2 reads SYDVKM. The CDR3 region is CASSSPRRTGGREKLFF. DNA of the CDR3: TGTGCCAGCAGTTCTCCTAGAAGGACAGGGGGGCGGGAAAAACTGTTTTTT.

A few counts support this clonotype. The chain combines TRBV19 with TRBJ1-5; D unclear. Germline loops: CDR1 LNHDA, CDR2 SQIVND (reference sequence). Between the trimmed V and J ends, which lost 2 bases and 4 bases, there was a span of 9 bases. The CDR3 has 14 amino acids. The DNA of the CDR3 is TGTGCCAGTAGTATATCCCCCGGGAATCAGCCCCAGCATTTT. Translated: CASSISPGNQPQHF.

This clonotype was observed many times. V and J are TRBV20-1 and TRBJ1-2; no firm D call. Germline V gene sequence: CDR1 DFQATT, CDR2 SNEGSKA (reference sequence). The CDR3 loop spans 12 amino acids. Trimming shortened V by 6 bases and J by 6 bases, and 14 bases separated the two germline ends. This CDR3 is CSAQTKPDGYTF. In nucleotides, the CDR3 is TGCAGTGCCCAGACGAAACCCGATGGCTACACCTTC.

The V gene is TRBV5-1, the J gene TRBJ2-3, with 7 bases fitting TRBD2. This CDR3 spans 14 amino acids. J gave up 4 bases and V 1 base, and 3 bases lay outside the gene matches. Germline V CDR1 and CDR2: SGHRS, YFSETQ. DNA of the CDR3: TGCGCCAGCAGCTTGAGCGGGGAGGCAGATACGCAGTATTTT. The encoded protein is CASSLSGEADTQYF. Filled out from reference TRBV5-1 and TRBJ2-3, the complete variable domain reads KAGVTQTPRYLIKTRGQQVTLSCSPISGHRSVSWYQQTPGQGLQFLFEYFSETQRNKGNFPGRFSGRQFSNSRSEMNVSTLELGDSALYLCASSLSGEADTQYFGPGTRLTVL.

This clonotype was observed at least ten times. The chain has TRBV6-1 and TRBJ2-2; D gene unclear. CDR1 and CDR2 (germline): MNHNS, SASEGT. The CDR3 extends over 10 amino acids. Trimming took 7 bases from V and 7 from J, leaving 4 bases between them. This CDR3 reads CASMGGELFF. The CDR3, as DNA: TGTGCCAGCATGGGCGGGGAGCTGTTTTTT.

The chain uses TRBV27 and TRBJ1-1, with 7 nucleotides matching TRBD1. V lost 4 bases to trimming and J lost 0 bases; unmatched junction nucleotides: 8. The CDR3 runs 16 residues. Looked up from germline, CDR1 is MNHEY and CDR2 is SMNVEV (reference sequence). The CDR3 DNA sequence: TGTGCCAGCAGTTCGGGACAGAATCACATGAACACTGAAGCTTTCTTT. Protein sequence: CASSSGQNHMNTEAFF.

The chain links TRBV10-3 to TRBJ1-2, with 7 bases aligning to TRBD1. This CDR3 spans 14 amino acids. V shed 3 bases and J 4 bases; nucleotides not matched to a gene: 5. The V gene's germline CDR1 is ENHRY and CDR2 SYGVKD. CDR3 protein: CAISDPGTVYGYTF. CDR3 bases: TGTGCCATCAGTGACCCAGGGACAGTCTATGGCTACACCTTC.

This clonotype was counted a few times. The gene calls are TRBV29-1 and TRBJ2-1; 7 nucleotides align to TRBD1. Germline CDR1 reads SQVTM; CDR2 reads ANQGSEA. The CDR3 has 14 residues. V lost 2 bases and J lost 5; bases outside the gene matches: 6. CDR3 nucleotides: TGCAGCGTTGAAAGTCAGGGGGTAAACAATGAGCAGTTCTTC. It yields the protein CSVESQGVNNEQFF.

The genes are TRBV5-1 and TRBJ1-5; maybe TRBD1 (5 bases). CDR3 length: 14 residues. Germline V gene lookup returns CDR1 SGHRS and CDR2 YFSETQ. The germline V and J ends were trimmed by 4 bases and 2 bases, with 10 bases remaining between them. The CDR3 region has the DNA TGCGCCAGCAGCACGGGGCAGGGCAATCAGCCCCAGCATTTT. This translates into CASSTGQGNQPQHF. Using reference TRBV5-1 and TRBJ1-5 for the parts outside the CDR3, the full variable domain is KAGVTQTPRYLIKTRGQQVTLSCSPISGHRSVSWYQQTPGQGLQFLFEYFSETQRNKGNFPGRFSGRQFSNSRSEMNVSTLELGDSALYLCASSTGQGNQPQHFGDGTRLSIL.

This clonotype was picked up a small number of times. J is TRBJ2-5 and V is TRBV7-8; D is perhaps TRBD2 (5 bases). V lost 3 bases to trimming and J lost 4 bases, with 12 bases between them. Germline V lookup: CDR1 SGHVS, CDR2 FQNEAQ. The CDR3 contains 14 residues. CDR3: CASSLRALGETQYF. The CDR3 DNA sequence: TGTGCCAGCAGCTTGCGGGCCCTCGGAGAGACCCAGTACTTC. Full variable domain (outside the CDR3, taken from reference TRBV7-8 and TRBJ2-5): GAGVSQSPRYKVAKRGQDVALRCDPISGHVSLFWYQQALGQGPEFLTYFQNEAQLDKSGLPSDRFFAERPEGSVSTLKIQRTQQEDSAVYLCASSLRALGETQYFGPGTRLLVL.

Worth noting for this clonotype: This could be a read error, since a much larger clone is one nucleotide away. The rearrangement joins TRBV6-4 to TRBJ1-5, with D possibly TRBD1 on 6 matching bases. V lost 10 bases and J 10 bases, leaving 20 bases between the germline ends. The CDR3 length is 13 residues. The germline gives CDR1 MRHNA, CDR2 SNTAGT. In nucleotides, the CDR3 is TGTGCCATCAGCCCTTCAGGGGTGGATCCCCAGCATTTT. As protein: CAISPSGVDPQHF.

This clonotype was found once. The V gene is TRBV6-2 or TRBV6-3, the J gene TRBJ2-3, with TRBD2 as a possible D gene (5 bases). The CDR3 is 15 amino acids. Between the trimmed V and J ends, which lost 7 bases and 5 bases, there was a span of 19 bases. CDR1 is MNHEY and CDR2 is SVGEGT in the germline V gene. As DNA, the CDR3 is TGTGCCAGCAAAACCCAGCGGAAGAGTCAAGATACGCAGTATTTT. Translated: CASKTQRKSQDTQYF.

This chain links TRBV18 with TRBJ1-4; D ambiguous. CDR1 and CDR2 (germline): KGHSH, LQKENI. The ends were cut back, 3 bases at V and 0 bases at J, with 5 bases in the middle. The CDR3 length is 14 residues. CDR3 DNA sequence: TGTGCCAGCTCACCGGTTACAACTAATGAAAAACTGTTTTTT. This sequence encodes CASSPVTTNEKLFF.

This clonotype was observed a handful of times. The V call is TRBV3-1, the J call TRBJ2-2; 11 bases agree with TRBD2. CDR3 length: 18 amino acids. The germline V gene encodes CDR1 LGHDT and CDR2 YNNKEL (reference sequence). V dropped 4 bases and J dropped 3; count of bases not matched to a gene: 10. CDR3 region: CASSPRTGLAGYTGELFF. CDR3 nucleotides: TGTGCCAGCAGCCCCCGGACAGGACTAGCGGGTTACACCGGGGAGCTGTTTTTT.

This chain joins TRBV19 and TRBJ1-5, with TRBD1 as a possible D gene (6 bases). Per the germline V gene, CDR1 is LNHDA and CDR2 is SQIVND (reference sequence). V was trimmed by 2 bases and J by 5 bases, leaving 13 bases between them. The CDR3 contains 15 residues. CDR3 protein: CASSIFSGADQPQHF. The CDR3 DNA sequence: TGTGCCAGTAGTATATTTTCAGGGGCCGATCAGCCCCAGCATTTT.

In its sample, this clonotype was seen a few times. The rearrangement uses TRBV6-2 or TRBV6-3 and TRBJ1-5; no firm D call. Germline V gene data show CDR1 as MNHEY and CDR2 as SVGEGT. CDR3 length: 14 amino acids. V was shortened by 2 bases and J by 2 bases, with 7 bases between the two germline ends. CDR3 region: CASSYQLGNQPQHF. CDR3 nucleotide sequence: TGTGCCAGCAGTTACCAGCTGGGCAATCAGCCCCAGCATTTT.

This clonotype was detected a few times. This chain uses TRBV19 with TRBJ2-1; D possibly corresponds to TRBD2 (6 bases). The CDR3 totals 14 residues. Germline V gene data show CDR1 as LNHDA and CDR2 as SQIVND (reference sequence). V was trimmed by 3 bases and J by 6 bases, leaving 12 bases between them. The CDR3 coding sequence is TGTGCCAGTAGTATGGGGAGGAATCTCAATGAGCAGTTCTTC. It yields the protein CASSMGRNLNEQFF.

This clonotype came up a few times. This rearrangement joins TRBV7-2 to TRBJ1-3, with a possible D match to TRBD1 (5 bases). CDR1 and CDR2 from the germline V gene are SGHTA and FQGNSA. Trimming removed 6 bases from V and 1 base from J, with 7 bases in between. The CDR3 sequence is 13 residues long. Written as DNA, the CDR3 is TGTGCCAGCAGAGAGGGGTCTGGAAACACCATATATTTT. Translating gives CASREGSGNTIYF.

The chain combines TRBV7-2 with TRBJ2-7; the D gene is possibly TRBD1 (5 bases). The CDR3 is made up of 15 amino acids. Germline V gene data show CDR1 as SGHTA and CDR2 as FQGNSA. V lost 4 bases and J 6 bases, leaving 19 bases between the germline ends. CDR3 amino acids: CASSSPRTFTLEQYF. In DNA form, the CDR3 reads TGTGCCAGCAGCTCCCCTCGGACATTCACCCTCGAGCAGTACTTC.